This T cell receptor beta chain comes out of a study of T cell repertoires in cytomegalovirus infection. Whole-study context: CMV epitopes used comprised recently identified HLA-C-restricted ones and well-studied HLA-B-restricted ones.

For this clonotype: Its antigen is undetermined.

TCRdb re-derived calls from the reads in MiXCR, one entry per CDR3 protein. Among about 51,000 distinct CDR3 sequences listed, about 18% were seen once. Deletions cut 6 bases from V and 1 base from J, with 13 bases between. The CDR3 extends over 14 amino acids. Germline CDR1 is DFQATT and CDR2 is SNEGSKA (reference sequence). The sample here was CD8+ T cells from cultured PBMCs, taken from culture after CMV antigen stimulation. The chain employs TRBV20-1 and TRBJ2-1; D is possibly TRBD2 (6 bases). The TCR sequence derives from a human donor in good health (CMV status not recorded). Some clones in this sample may be carry-over from other donors' samples. CDR3 nucleotide sequence: TGCAGTGCCCCCCCGCGGGAATCCTACAATGAGCAGTTCTTC. It is translated as CSAPPRESYNEQFF.